This paragraph covers one T cell receptor (beta chain) sequence. In the authors' workflow: Reference gene primer amplification gave nucleated cell count estimates. TCRdb's table, derived via immunoSEQ multiplex PCR, lists solely in-frame clones and lacks some. The DNA gave D and trimming, while V, J and clone size come from that table. The table lists just under 60,000 clones, 88% of them singletons. This sample was taken from a study of blood T cell repertoires in COVID-19. V lost 5 bases and J lost 9; bases outside the gene matches: 7. The CDR3 totals 12 residues. From germline, CDR1 is SGHRS and CDR2 YFSETQ.

This sequence was found in a man in his sixties with acute or convalescent COVID-19. The sequenced sample consisted of peripheral blood. The V call is TRBV5-1, the J call TRBJ1-1; TRBD1 matches 7 bases. The CDR3 reads CASRDGTDQAFF. In DNA, the CDR3 is TGCGCCAGCAGAGATGGGACAGACCAAGCTTTCTTT.